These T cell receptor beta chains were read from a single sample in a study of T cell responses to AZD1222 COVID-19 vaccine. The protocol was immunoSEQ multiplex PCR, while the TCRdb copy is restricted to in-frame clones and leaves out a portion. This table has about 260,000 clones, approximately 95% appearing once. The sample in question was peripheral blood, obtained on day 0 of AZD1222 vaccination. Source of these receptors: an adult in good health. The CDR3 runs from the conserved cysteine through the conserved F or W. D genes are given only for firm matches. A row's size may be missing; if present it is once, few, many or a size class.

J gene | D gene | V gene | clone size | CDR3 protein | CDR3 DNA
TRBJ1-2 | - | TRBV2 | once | CASSERSLYGYTF | TGTGCCAGCAGTGAAAGGTCTCTCTATGGCTACACCTTC
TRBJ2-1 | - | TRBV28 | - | CASSTPTSWYNEQFF | TGTGCCAGCTCCACCCCGACAAGCTGGTACAATGAGCAGTTCTTC
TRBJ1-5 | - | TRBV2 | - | CASRWTGNQPQHF | TGTGCCAGCAGATGGACAGGCAATCAGCCCCAGCATTTT
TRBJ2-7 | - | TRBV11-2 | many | CASSLGNEQYF | TGTGCCAGCAGCTTAGGGAACGAGCAGTACTTC
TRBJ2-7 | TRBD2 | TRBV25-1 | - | CASSDGTSGVYEQYF | TGTGCCAGCAGTGACGGGACTAGCGGAGTCTACGAGCAGTACTTC
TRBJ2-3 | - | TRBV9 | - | CASSASDFTDTQYF | TGTGCCAGCAGCGCCTCGGACTTCACAGATACGCAGTATTTT
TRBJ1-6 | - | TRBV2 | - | CASSVRSNSPLHF | TGTGCCAGCAGTGTGAGGAGTAATTCACCCCTCCACTTT
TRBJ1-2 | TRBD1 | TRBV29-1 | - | CSGGQGLDGYTF | TGCAGCGGTGGACAGGGCCTGGATGGCTACACCTTC
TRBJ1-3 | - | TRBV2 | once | CASSDGRVGRGNTIYF | TGTGCCAGCAGCGATGGACGGGTAGGGAGGGGAAACACCATATATTTT
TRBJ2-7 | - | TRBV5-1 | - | CASSLAGVNEQYF | TGCGCCAGCAGCTTGGCAGGGGTAAACGAGCAGTACTTC
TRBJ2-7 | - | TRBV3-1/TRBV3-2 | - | CASSQRDRPYEQYF | TGTGCCAGCAGCCAAAGAGACCGTCCCTACGAGCAGTACTTC
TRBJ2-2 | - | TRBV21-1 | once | CASNCDKGVAGELFF | TGTGCCAGCAACTGCGACAAAGGGGTAGCCGGGGAGCTGTTTTTT
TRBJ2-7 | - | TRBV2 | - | CASSEEGGTVYEQYF | TGTGCCAGCAGTGAGGAGGGGGGGACAGTCTACGAGCAGTACTTC
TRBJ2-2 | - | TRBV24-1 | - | CATSDLMGTGELFF | TGTGCCACCAGTGATTTGATGGGGACCGGGGAGCTGTTTTTT
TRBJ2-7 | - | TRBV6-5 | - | CASRGSSSYEQYF | TGTGCCAGCAGGGGGTCCAGCTCCTACGAGCAGTACTTC
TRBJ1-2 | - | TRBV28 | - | CASRGHSSNYGYTF | TGTGCCAGCAGGGGACACAGTTCTAACTATGGCTACACCTTC
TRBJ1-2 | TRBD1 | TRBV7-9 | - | CASSGPDRGPYGYTF | TGTGCCAGCAGCGGGCCTGACAGGGGCCCCTATGGCTACACCTTC
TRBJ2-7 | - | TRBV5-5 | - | CASSMTVAYEQYF | TGTGCCAGCAGCATGACGGTGGCCTACGAGCAGTACTTC
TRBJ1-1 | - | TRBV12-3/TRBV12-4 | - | CASSLRGDTEAFF | TGTGCCAGCAGTTTAAGGGGGGACACTGAAGCTTTCTTT
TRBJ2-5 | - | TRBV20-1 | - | CSASTAAAETQYF | TGCAGTGCTAGTACGGCCGCCGCAGAGACCCAGTACTTC
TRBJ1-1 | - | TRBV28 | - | CASSSPPGGETEAFF | TGTGCCAGCAGTTCCCCCCCCGGGGGCGAGACTGAAGCTTTCTTT
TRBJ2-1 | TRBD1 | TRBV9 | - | CASSATGGSSYNEQFF | TGTGCCAGCAGCGCCACAGGGGGTAGCTCCTACAATGAGCAGTTCTTC
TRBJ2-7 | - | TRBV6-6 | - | CASSTQYEQYF | TGTGCCAGCAGTACTCAGTACGAGCAGTACTTC
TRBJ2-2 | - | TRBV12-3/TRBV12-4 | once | CASNRGPTGELFF | TGTGCCAGCAATCGGGGGCCTACCGGGGAGCTGTTTTTT
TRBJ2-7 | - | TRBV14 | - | CASSIGPNEQYF | TGTGCCAGCAGCATAGGTCCCAACGAGCAGTACTTC
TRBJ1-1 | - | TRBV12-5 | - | CASGPGLPGTEAFF | TGTGCTAGTGGTCCGGGACTCCCGGGGACTGAAGCTTTCTTT
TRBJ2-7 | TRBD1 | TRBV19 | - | CASSMDRWYEQYF | TGTGCCAGTAGTATGGACAGGTGGTACGAGCAGTACTTC
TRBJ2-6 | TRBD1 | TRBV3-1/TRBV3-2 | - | CASSPGQGVAGANVLTF | TGTGCCAGCAGCCCGGGACAGGGAGTGGCTGGGGCCAACGTCCTGACTTTC
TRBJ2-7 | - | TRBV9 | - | CASSNNAKRPGGSYEQYF | TGTGCCAGCAGCAATAACGCAAAAAGGCCCGGGGGTTCCTACGAGCAGTACTTC
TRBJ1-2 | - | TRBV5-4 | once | CASSSPQGYGYTF | TGTGCCAGCAGCTCCCCACAGGGATATGGCTACACCTTC
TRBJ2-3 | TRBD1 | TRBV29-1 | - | CSVSRDRGNADTQYF | TGCAGCGTCTCCCGGGACAGGGGAAATGCAGATACGCAGTATTTT
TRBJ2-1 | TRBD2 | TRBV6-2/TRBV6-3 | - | CASSLGRTSVFF | TGTGCCAGCAGTTTGGGAAGGACTAGCGTGTTCTTC
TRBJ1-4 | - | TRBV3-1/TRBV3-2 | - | CASSPLSATNEKLFF | TGTGCCAGCAGCCCCCTGAGTGCAACTAATGAAAAACTGTTTTTT
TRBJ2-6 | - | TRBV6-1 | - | CASSEIRGSSGANVLTF | TGTGCCAGCAGTGAAATCAGGGGTAGCTCTGGGGCCAACGTCCTGACTTTC
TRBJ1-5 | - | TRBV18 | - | CASSPGSNQPQHF | TGTGCCAGCTCACCAGGTAGCAATCAGCCCCAGCATTTT
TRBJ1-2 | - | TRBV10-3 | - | CAISERGNYGYTF | TGTGCCATCAGTGAGAGAGGGAACTATGGCTACACCTTC
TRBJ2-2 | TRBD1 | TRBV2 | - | CASSARDRGTGELFF | TGTGCCAGCAGCGCCCGGGACAGGGGAACCGGGGAGCTGTTTTTT
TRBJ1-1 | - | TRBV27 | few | CASSLVGTPGRAFF | TGTGCCAGCAGTTTAGTCGGGACCCCCGGTAGGGCTTTCTTT
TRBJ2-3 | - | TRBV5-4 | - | CASSLVADADTQYF | TGTGCCAGCAGCTTGGTAGCGGACGCAGATACGCAGTATTTT
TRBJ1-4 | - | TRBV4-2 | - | CASSQGWVLNEKLFF | TGTGCCAGCAGCCAAGGGTGGGTCCTTAATGAAAAACTGTTTTTT
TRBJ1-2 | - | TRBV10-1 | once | CASSDRRSGGYTF | TGCGCCAGCAGTGACCGCCGGAGTGGTGGCTACACCTTC
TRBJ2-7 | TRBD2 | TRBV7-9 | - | CASTEGSGLAVVQYF | TGTGCCAGCACCGAAGGCTCCGGACTAGCGGTGGTGCAGTACTTC
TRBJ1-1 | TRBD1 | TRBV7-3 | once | CASSAGTGARRTEAFF | TGTGCCAGCAGCGCCGGGACAGGGGCTCGGAGGACTGAAGCTTTCTTT